The 13 T cell receptor beta chains reported below all come from one sample, sequenced in a study of blood T cell repertoires in COVID-19. The protocol was immunoSEQ multiplex PCR, while the TCRdb copy is restricted to in-frame clones and leaves out a portion. The table records some 150,000 clones, more than 85% of them present only once. The sample consisted of peripheral blood. The receptor source for this set is a man aged 60 to 75 with active or convalescent COVID-19.

The rearrangement joins TRBV2 to TRBJ2-2, with D possibly being TRBD1 (5 bases). The CDR3 loop spans 13 amino acids. CDR1 and CDR2 from the germline V gene are SNHLY and FYNNEI. V gave up 2 bases and J gave up 6 bases, with 7 bases separating them. The CDR3 loop reads CASSERGAGELFF. The CDR3 DNA is TGTGCCAGCAGTGAAAGGGGTGCCGGGGAGCTGTTTTTT.

The V call is TRBV13, the J call TRBJ1-2; 7 bases fit TRBD1. Germline V gene sequence: CDR1 PRHDT, CDR2 FYEKMQ (reference sequence). This CDR3 comprises 14 residues. V shed 3 bases and J 6 bases; nucleotides not matched to a gene: 7. The chain's CDR3 is CASSLRTGRHGYTF. In DNA form, the CDR3 reads TGTGCCAGCAGCTTGAGGACAGGTAGACATGGCTACACCTTC.

The V and J genes are TRBV7-3 and TRBJ2-5, with no clear D. V was shortened by 4 bases and J by 5 bases, with 11 bases between the two germline ends. CDR3 size: 13 residues. Per germline, CDR1 SGHTA and CDR2 FQGTGA. CDR3 sequence (DNA): TGTGCCAGCAGCTCCCGGTCCGGTGAGACCCAGTACTTC. This sequence encodes CASSSRSGETQYF.

The chain links TRBV5-4 to TRBJ2-3; 10 positions agree with TRBD1. The CDR3 is made up of 18 amino acids. Germline CDR1 and CDR2: SGHNT and YYREEE (reference sequence). J lost 4 bases, V lost 3 bases, and 14 bases had no gene match. As DNA, the CDR3 is TGTGCCAGCAGCTCCGGACAGGGGGGGGCCTTTTTCGCAGATACGCAGTATTTT. It is translated as CASSSGQGGAFFADTQYF.

The genes are TRBV27 and TRBJ1-5, with D possibly TRBD1 on 6 matching bases. The CDR3 contains 14 residues. The V gene's germline CDR1 is MNHEY and CDR2 SMNVEV (reference sequence). Trimming removed 10 bases from V and 0 bases from J, with 13 bases in between. CDR3 coding DNA: TGTGCCACCAGGACAGACGGTAGCAATCAGCCCCAGCATTTT. Residues: CATRTDGSNQPQHF.

The rearrangement uses TRBV9 and TRBJ1-5; a weak D match, TRBD1 (6 bases). In germline, CDR1 is SGDLS, CDR2 YYNGEE. This CDR3 region has 15 residues. V lost 4 bases and J lost 5, with 16 bases in between. As DNA, the CDR3 is TGTGCCAGCAGCCTGCAAGGGACATACGATCAGCCCCAGCATTTT. Protein: CASSLQGTYDQPQHF.

The chain is built from TRBV27 and TRBJ2-3, with D possibly matching TRBD1 (5 bases). This CDR3 is built from 15 residues. The V and J ends lost 7 bases and 3 bases respectively, with 17 bases between them. Germline lookup yields CDR1 MNHEY and CDR2 SMNVEV (reference sequence). Here the CDR3 reads CASMTPGKGTDTQYF. The CDR3 bases are TGTGCCAGCATGACCCCAGGGAAGGGGACAGATACGCAGTATTTT.

The chain couples TRBV30 to TRBJ2-7; D ambiguous. Germline V gives CDR1 GTSNPN, CDR2 SVGIG (reference sequence). The CDR3 has 13 amino acids. Trimming took off 3 bases at V and 5 bases at J, with 14 bases between the two ends. CDR3 in DNA: TGTGCCTGGAGGTCGGCGGTTTGGCACGAGCAGTACTTC. It specifies CAWRSAVWHEQYF.

The chain has TRBV5-6 and TRBJ2-2; tentative D call: TRBD2 (6 bases). The V end was cut by 0 bases, the J end by 6 bases, with 12 bases between. The V gene's germline CDR1 is SGHDT and CDR2 YYEEEE. The CDR3 loop spans 15 amino acids. The CDR3 protein is CASSLGAGGPGELFF. The CDR3 region has the DNA TGTGCCAGCAGCTTGGGGGCCGGGGGACCCGGGGAGCTGTTTTTT.

The genes are TRBV28 and TRBJ2-5; maybe TRBD1 (5 bases). The CDR3 covers 14 residues. Per the germline V gene, CDR1 is MDHEN and CDR2 is SYDVKM. The ends were cut back, 1 base at V and 3 bases at J, with 9 bases in the middle. CDR3 region: CASSLFIGEETQYF. CDR3 sequence (DNA): TGTGCCAGCAGTTTATTCATAGGGGAAGAGACCCAGTACTTC. Supplemented by reference TRBV28 and TRBJ2-5, the full variable domain reads DVKVTQSSRYLVKRTGEKVFLECVQDMDHENMFWYRQDPGLGLRLIYFSYDVKMKEKGDIPEGYSVSREKKERFSLILESASTNQTSMYLCASSLFIGEETQYFGPGTRLLVL.

The chain is built from TRBV7-3 and TRBJ2-1; 10 nucleotides line up with TRBD1. Germline CDR1 and CDR2: SGHTA and FQGTGA. V shed 5 bases, J shed 6 bases, and the junction held 10 bases outside the gene matches. The CDR3 sequence is 16 residues long. In DNA, the CDR3 is TGTGCCAGCAGCGCCTCCGGGACAGGGGTTCGCAATGAGCAGTTCTTC. Protein: CASSASGTGVRNEQFF.

The chain combines TRBV13 with TRBJ1-4; 11 bases line up with TRBD1. The CDR3 runs 15 residues. J lost 10 bases, V lost 2 bases, and 6 bases had no gene match. Germline-derived CDR1 and CDR2 are PRHDT and FYEKMQ (reference sequence). CDR3 in amino acids: CASSLLGQGAGKLFF. The CDR3 DNA is TGTGCCAGCAGCTTATTAGGACAGGGGGCAGGAAAACTGTTTTTT. The full variable domain, with the rest looked up from reference TRBV13 and TRBJ1-4, is AAGVIQSPRHLIKEKRETATLKCYPIPRHDTVYWYQQGPGQDPQFLISFYEKMQSDKGSIPDRFSAQQFSDYHSELNMSSLELGDSALYFCASSLLGQGAGKLFFGSGTQLSVL.

The J gene is TRBJ1-4, the V gene TRBV30, with D possibly being TRBD1 (5 bases). V shed 5 bases and J shed 4 bases, with 11 bases lying between them. The length of the CDR3 is 13 residues. Germline lookup yields CDR1 GTSNPN and CDR2 SVGIG (reference sequence). The DNA of the CDR3 is TGTGCCTGGGCGGGGGGGTTTAATGAAAAACTGTTTTTT. It specifies CAWAGGFNEKLFF.